These 27 T cell receptor beta chains were sequenced from one sample in a study of spatial heterogeneity in lung cancer. Stated time point: sample taken at primary tumor resection. Study findings and constraints: In tumors, expanded intratumoral alpha and beta TCR counts tracked mutation counts.

What these receptors recognize is not known. Via MiXCR, TCRdb re-called the 5' RACE reads, giving one row per CDR3 protein. In the table there are about 100,000 distinct CDR3 sequences, 4.4% of which are singletons. The starting material was lung tumor tissue, obtained at surgery. These receptor sequences come from a male donor with early-stage non-small cell lung cancer.

The chain couples TRBV3-1 to TRBJ2-1; tentative D call: TRBD1 (6 bases). Trimming cost V 8 bases and J 6 bases, with 17 bases left between them. The CDR3 spans 14 residues. Germline CDR1 LGHDT, CDR2 YNNKEL (reference sequence). CDR3: CASQGPSLINEQFF. The CDR3 DNA follows: TGTGCCAGCCAGGGGCCGAGTCTTATCAATGAGCAGTTCTTC.

A few counts support this clonotype. This chain joins TRBV20-1 and TRBJ2-3; 8 bases match TRBD2. This CDR3 spans 13 amino acids. Germline V CDR1 and CDR2: DFQATT, SNEGSKA (reference sequence). Trimming cost V 3 bases and J 6 bases; bases outside gene matches: 5. CDR3: CSARRLAGDTQYF. The DNA for the CDR3 is TGCAGTGCTAGGCGCCTAGCGGGCGATACGCAGTATTTT.

This clonotype was observed many times. This chain joins TRBV15 and TRBJ2-3; D unclear. Germline CDR1 LNHNV, CDR2 YYDKDF (reference sequence). V lost 1 base, J lost 6 bases, and 14 bases lay in between. The CDR3 is 15 residues long. Here the CDR3 reads CATSRGNPSSDTQYF. The CDR3, as DNA: TGTGCCACCAGCAGAGGGAACCCATCCAGTGATACGCAGTATTTT.

This clonotype was detected ten times or more. The CDR3 region is CASSTGTGTYEQYF. CDR3 nucleotides: TGTGCCAGCAGCACCGGGACAGGGACCTACGAGCAGTACTTC. The V gene is TRBV7-9, the J gene TRBJ2-7; 9 nucleotides match TRBD1. Germline V gene data show CDR1 as SEHNR and CDR2 as FQNEAQ (reference sequence). After removal of 5 bases from V and 2 bases from J, the junction contained 4 bases not matched to a gene. The CDR3 is made up of 14 amino acids.

This clonotype was counted at least ten times. V usage is TRBV5-1 and J usage is TRBJ2-1; TRBD2 matches at 10 bases. CDR1 and CDR2 from the germline V gene are SGHRS and YFSETQ. The CDR3 spans 14 residues. V was clipped by 1 base and J by 9 bases; unmatched bases: 4. DNA for the CDR3: TGCGCCAGCAGCTTGCTAGCGGGAGCTGGTGAGCAGTTCTTC. Translated, it gives CASSLLAGAGEQFF.

This clonotype was recorded a few times. The gene calls are TRBV20-1 and TRBJ2-5; D is perhaps TRBD1 (6 bases). This CDR3 spans 13 amino acids. Trimming shortened V by 5 bases and J by 5 bases, and 15 bases separated the two germline ends. Germline CDR1 and CDR2: DFQATT and SNEGSKA (reference sequence). The CDR3 here is CSAFQGLGETQYF. CDR3 nucleotides: TGCAGTGCTTTTCAGGGGCTAGGGGAGACCCAGTACTTC.

This clonotype was recorded at least ten times. This chain's CDR3 is CASSFSVGSYEQYF. The CDR3 DNA is TGTGCCAGCAGCTTTTCGGTGGGGAGCTACGAGCAGTACTTC. The V gene is TRBV7-9, the J gene TRBJ2-7, with a tentative D call TRBD2 (5 bases). V was shortened by 3 bases and J by 3 bases, with 12 bases between the two germline ends. This CDR3 is 14 amino acids long. Germline CDR1 and CDR2: SEHNR and FQNEAQ (reference sequence).

In this sample, this clonotype turned up many times. The rearrangement joins TRBV27 to TRBJ2-3; 11 nucleotides align to TRBD1. The V gene's germline CDR1 is MNHEY and CDR2 SMNVEV (reference sequence). This CDR3 region has 12 residues. V shed 10 bases, J shed 5 bases, and the junction held 2 bases outside the gene matches. The CDR3 DNA reads as TGTGCCACTGGGACAGGGGGAGATACGCAGTATTTT. It is translated as CATGTGGDTQYF.

This clonotype was counted many times. The chain is built from TRBV12-5 and TRBJ2-7; D possibly corresponds to TRBD2 (6 bases). Trimming stripped 0 bases from V and 1 base from J, with 7 bases between. Germline V gene lookup returns CDR1 LGHNT and CDR2 FRNRAP. The CDR3 has 14 residues. CDR3 sequence: CASGLVLASYEQYF. The DNA for the CDR3 is TGTGCTAGTGGTTTGGTCCTAGCGTCCTACGAGCAGTACTTC.

The chain joins TRBV13 to TRBJ2-3; 11 nucleotides line up with TRBD2. Germline-derived CDR1 and CDR2 are PRHDT and FYEKMQ (reference sequence). J gave up 1 base and V 4 bases, and 19 bases lay outside the gene matches. The CDR3 spans 21 residues. In nucleotides, the CDR3 is TGTGCCAGCAGCTCGGGGGGGACTAGCGGATTACCCCTGGGCGGCACAGATACGCAGTATTTT. Translated, it gives CASSSGGTSGLPLGGTDTQYF.

This clonotype was counted between two and nine times. The chain combines TRBV20-1 with TRBJ2-2; weak D call: TRBD1 (6 bases). The ends were cut back, 6 bases at V and 2 bases at J, with 16 bases in the middle. Germline loops: CDR1 DFQATT, CDR2 SNEGSKA (reference sequence). The CDR3 runs 15 residues. The CDR3 DNA reads as TGCAGTGCCAATGTGCTGGGACATAACACCGGGGAGCTGTTTTTT. The encoded protein is CSANVLGHNTGELFF.

This clonotype has at least ten counts. The V and J genes are TRBV12-3 or TRBV12-4 and TRBJ1-4; no reliable D call. Trimming stripped 3 bases from V and 7 bases from J, with 6 bases between. This CDR3 has 12 residues. CDR3 in amino acids: CASSLEGEKLFF. CDR3 DNA sequence: TGTGCCAGCAGTTTGGAGGGTGAAAAACTGTTTTTT.

This clonotype was counted many times. CDR3 sequence: CASSFRSTGHPYEQYF. In DNA, the CDR3 is TGTGCCAGCAGTTTTCGGTCAACGGGACACCCCTACGAGCAGTACTTC. The rearrangement links TRBV28 to TRBJ2-7; D is perhaps TRBD1 (6 bases). From germline, CDR1 is MDHEN and CDR2 SYDVKM. This CDR3 has 16 residues. V was clipped by 3 bases and J by 2 bases, with 17 bases between them. Supplemented by reference TRBV28 and TRBJ2-7, the full variable domain reads DVKVTQSSRYLVKRTGEKVFLECVQDMDHENMFWYRQDPGLGLRLIYFSYDVKMKEKGDIPEGYSVSREKKERFSLILESASTNQTSMYLCASSFRSTGHPYEQYFGPGTRLTVT.

This clonotype was counted many times. The chain recombines TRBV29-1 with TRBJ1-2, with unresolved D. Germline V CDR1 and CDR2: SQVTM, ANQGSEA. Trimming took off 3 bases at V and 4 bases at J, with 9 bases between the two ends. The CDR3 has 12 amino acids. This CDR3 is CSVDDRLYGYTF. In DNA, the CDR3 is TGCAGCGTTGATGATCGCCTCTATGGCTACACCTTC. The full variable domain, rest sourced from reference TRBV29-1 and TRBJ1-2, is SAVISQKPSRDICQRGTSLTIQCQVDSQVTMMFWYRQQPGQSLTLIATANQGSEATYESGFVIDKFPISRPNLTFSTLTVSNMSPEDSSIYLCSVDDRLYGYTFGSGTRLTVV.

As concerns this clonotype: A much larger clone sits a single nucleotide away, making a read error possible. The chain couples TRBV28 to TRBJ1-2, with TRBD1 identical over 7 bases. This CDR3 contains 16 residues. The germline V gene has CDR1 MDHEN and CDR2 SYDVKM. This chain's CDR3 is CASRVSGTETNYGYIF. CDR3 coding DNA: TGTGCCAGCAGAGTGTCCGGGACAGAAACTAACTATGGCTACATCTTC.

Ten or more counts support this clonotype. The chain carries TRBV4-1 and TRBJ1-6, with D possibly TRBD1 on 6 matching bases. The V and J ends lost 3 bases and 7 bases respectively, with 28 bases between them. This CDR3 has 20 residues. Germline values: CDR1 MGHRA, CDR2 YSYEKL. The CDR3 reads CASSHRPRLDSGGPNSPLHF. For the CDR3, the DNA is TGCGCCAGCAGCCATCGCCCACGTCTGGACTCGGGGGGCCCCAATTCACCCCTCCACTTT.

This clonotype was counted many times. The V call is TRBV20-1, the J call TRBJ2-3, with D unclear. The CDR3 is 12 amino acids. Germline values: CDR1 DFQATT, CDR2 SNEGSKA (reference sequence). Trimming took off 4 bases at V and 10 bases at J, with 15 bases between the two ends. CDR3 region: CSAKTTATPQYF. CDR3 coding DNA: TGCAGTGCTAAAACGACCGCTACCCCGCAGTATTTT.

This chain joins TRBV6-1 and TRBJ1-6; the D is unclear. Between the trimmed V and J ends, which lost 1 base and 8 bases, there was a span of 9 bases. CDR1 and CDR2 (germline): MNHNS, SASEGT. The CDR3 loop spans 14 amino acids. This CDR3 is CASSEVGNDSPLHF. As DNA, the CDR3 is TGTGCCAGCAGTGAAGTAGGGAACGATTCACCCCTCCACTTT.

This clonotype occurred many times. The chain joins TRBV5-5 to TRBJ2-1, with D unresolved. Germline V gene lookup returns CDR1 SGHKS and CDR2 YYEKEE (reference sequence). The CDR3 contains 12 residues. The V gene lost 4 bases and the J gene lost 8 bases, with 10 bases spanning the gap. This chain's CDR3 is CASSLATDEQFF. DNA of the CDR3: TGTGCCAGCAGCCTCGCAACCGATGAGCAGTTCTTC.

This clonotype was picked up many times. The chain combines TRBV4-2 with TRBJ2-3, with D possibly being TRBD1 or TRBD2 (6 bases each). V dropped 3 bases and J dropped 3 bases, with 13 bases sitting between them. From germline, CDR1 is LGHNA and CDR2 YNFKEQ. The CDR3 has 15 amino acids. The CDR3 reads CASSQEEGGTDTQYF. In DNA, the CDR3 is TGTGCCAGCAGCCAGGAGGAAGGGGGGACAGATACGCAGTATTTT.

The genes are TRBV12-3 or TRBV12-4 and TRBJ1-2; TRBD1 aligns across 7 bases. The length of the CDR3 is 15 residues. The V segment lost 3 bases and the J segment 3 bases; nucleotides outside the gene matches: 7. The CDR3 bases are TGTGCCAGCAGTTTGCGGGCCAGGGGGGACTATGGCTACACCTTC. Translation gives CASSLRARGDYGYTF.

This chain joins TRBV12-3 or TRBV12-4 and TRBJ2-3, with D possibly TRBD1 on 5 matching bases. V was clipped by 2 bases and J by 2 bases, with 14 bases between them. The CDR3 spans 16 residues. The CDR3 region is CASSLKYRTSTDTQYF. CDR3 bases: TGTGCCAGCAGTTTAAAATACCGGACATCCACAGATACGCAGTATTTT.

This clonotype was counted a few times. The V and J genes are TRBV25-1 and TRBJ1-4; 8 nucleotides agree with TRBD1. CDR1 and CDR2 from the germline V gene are MGHDK and SYGVNS. J was trimmed by 12 bases and V by 9 bases; bases with no gene match: 3. The CDR3 loop spans 10 amino acids. CDR3 nucleotide sequence: TGTGCCAGTGAACAGGGGGAACTGTTTTTT. Its protein product is CASEQGELFF.

This clonotype was detected a few times. The chain uses TRBV10-3 and TRBJ2-1, with 8 bases matching TRBD2. There are 16 residues in the CDR3. The trim removed 4 bases at V and 7 bases at J, leaving 12 bases unmatched. Germline assignment: CDR1 ENHRY and CDR2 SYGVKD. This chain's CDR3 is CAISGRTSSLGNEQFF. Here the CDR3 DNA reads TGTGCCATCAGTGGCCGGACTAGCTCATTAGGGAATGAGCAGTTCTTC.

The sample holds one count of this clonotype. This could be a read error, since a much larger clone is one nucleotide away. The gene calls are TRBV20-1 and TRBJ2-7, with D possibly being TRBD1 or TRBD2 (5 bases each). The CDR3 contains 14 residues. CDR1 is DFQATT and CDR2 is SNEGSKA in the germline V gene (reference sequence). This CDR3 reads CSTRDLRDPYEQYF. CDR3 sequence (DNA): TGCAGTACTAGAGATTTACGGGACCCATACGAGCAGTACTTC.

This clonotype was found many times. The chain is built from TRBV7-9 and TRBJ1-2; D gene ambiguous. Trimming removed 5 bases at V and 5 bases at J, with 18 bases between. Germline CDR1 SEHNR, CDR2 FQNEAQ (reference sequence). This CDR3 contains 15 residues. The CDR3 region has the DNA TGTGCCAGCAGCGGGGAGAATTTTCAAGGTTATGGCTACACCTTC. It translates to CASSGENFQGYGYTF.

This clonotype was counted only a few times. V and J are TRBV20-1 and TRBJ2-5; 8 nucleotides line up with TRBD1. The germline V gene encodes CDR1 DFQATT and CDR2 SNEGSKA (reference sequence). This CDR3 contains 13 residues. J lost 2 bases, V lost 2 bases, and 1 base had no gene match. The chain's CDR3 is CSARRQGQETQYF. The CDR3 coding sequence is TGCAGTGCTAGACGACAGGGGCAAGAGACCCAGTACTTC.